Given below is one TCR beta chain in context. Its antigen remains unknown. It was with a sample-barcoded 5' primer and a J-beta primer mix that a second PCR of about 6 to 11 cycles was run. Each of the cDNA molecules was tagged by a template-switch adaptor with 12 random nucleotides. TCRdb reanalysed the 5' RACE reads using MiXCR and keeps one entry per CDR3 protein. The table lists 780,000 or so distinct CDR3 sequences, just over 55% of them singletons. Germline loops: CDR1 LGHDT, CDR2 YNNKEL (reference sequence). J was trimmed by 5 bases and V by 0 bases; bases with no gene match: 8. The CDR3 is 17 residues long. The entry originates in a study of blood T cells in healthy people across ages. Study-level findings and limits: Roughly linear age-related decline in beta diversity appeared, significant by age 40. TCR beta diversity tracked closely with naive T cell percentage.

The origin of this receptor is a man aged 40-49 years in good health. Sequenced: blood. J is TRBJ2-3 and V is TRBV3-1; TRBD2 matches 10 bases. CDR3: CASSQDLLAGAKDTQYF. The CDR3 DNA is TGTGCCAGCAGCCAAGACCTTCTAGCGGGAGCTAAAGATACGCAGTATTTT.